The 14 T cell receptor beta chains below were found in one sample sequenced in a study of beta chain features in type 1 diabetes (dated by TCRdb to 2016 to 2019). Paper-wide results and their limitations: In all four CD4+ subsets, TCRB CDR3 length was moderately but significantly shorter in type 1 diabetes patients.

The antigens these receptors bind are not known. Libraries were constructed by the immunoSEQ multiplex PCR assay. The entire isolated RNA was reverse transcribed using the High Capacity cDNA Reverse Transcription Kit, and thus expressed TCRB transcripts were sequenced. TCRdb retrieved this table from immuneACCESS and kept in-frame rearrangements only. Not all clones are present; in checked studies, unresolved V genes account for under half, and no reason is known for the remainder. The sample records 300,000 to 350,000 clones, roughly 8.8% of which are singletons. The ten largest clonotypes hold approximately 1% of the sample. Sequencing used central memory CD4+ T cells from blood. The receptor source for this set is a man aged 30 to 45 with type 1 diabetes.

This clone was picked up a small number of times. The rearrangement links TRBV14 to TRBJ2-1; perhaps D is TRBD1 or TRBD2 (6 bases each). CDR1 and CDR2 (germline): SGHDN, FVKESK. The CDR3 has 17 amino acids. Trimming left V 1 base short and J 1 base short, with 14 bases between. The CDR3 is CASSQGARGGSYNEQFF. For the CDR3, the DNA is TGTGCCAGCAGCCAAGGGGCCAGGGGAGGTTCCTACAATGAGCAGTTCTTC.

In its sample, this clone was seen a few times. The same CDR3 also results from other DNA sequences found in this sample. The genes are TRBV7-2 and TRBJ2-6, with D uncertain. The germline gives CDR1 SGHTA, CDR2 FQGNSA. The V and J ends lost 1 base and 0 bases respectively, with 7 bases between them. The CDR3 spans 16 residues. Here the CDR3 DNA reads TGTGCCAGCAGCTTAGGAGGCTACTCTGGGGCCAACGTCCTGACTTTC. Translating gives CASSLGGYSGANVLTF.

This sequence joins TRBV6-5 and TRBJ1-2; D perhaps matches TRBD1 (5 bases). Germline V gene lookup returns CDR1 MNHEY and CDR2 SVGAGI. This CDR3 comprises 14 residues. The ends were cut back, 1 base at V and 4 bases at J, with 10 bases in the middle. The CDR3 coding sequence is TGTGCCAGCAGTTACTACGCCCAGGGCTATGGCTACACCTTC. Amino acid sequence: CASSYYAQGYGYTF.

This sequence joins TRBV2 and TRBJ2-1, with TRBD1 as a possible D gene (5 bases). Germline V gene lookup returns CDR1 SNHLY and CDR2 FYNNEI. The CDR3 is made up of 12 amino acids. Trimming shortened V by 6 bases and J by 13 bases, and 16 bases separated the two germline ends. For the CDR3, the DNA is TGTGCCAGCAGCCCCGAGACCAGGGAACAGTTCTTC. It codes for CASSPETREQFF.

This clone was seen a single time. This rearrangement joins TRBV18 to TRBJ2-5; 13 nucleotides line up with TRBD2. The CDR3 spans 16 residues. Germline lookup yields CDR1 KGHSH and CDR2 LQKENI. The V segment lost 3 bases and the J segment 5 bases; nucleotides outside the gene matches: 6. CDR3 DNA: TGTGCCAGCTCACCCAGCGGGACTAGCGGGGAGGAGACCCAGTACTTC. Its protein product is CASSPSGTSGEETQYF.

V is TRBV2 and J is TRBJ2-7; D might be TRBD1 (6 bases). V was shortened by 4 bases and J by 5 bases, with 12 bases between the two germline ends. Per the germline V gene, CDR1 is SNHLY and CDR2 is FYNNEI. This CDR3 spans 13 amino acids. CDR3 sequence reads: CASSGNRDNEQYF. CDR3 bases: TGTGCCAGCAGTGGGAACAGGGACAACGAGCAGTACTTC.

This clone was picked up a small number of times. Written as DNA, the CDR3 is TGTGCCAGCAACGACCTCCAGGCTTCCTACGAGCAGTACTTC. It specifies CASNDLQASYEQYF. The rearrangement uses TRBV2 and TRBJ2-7; D not certain. V shed 7 bases and J shed 1 base, with 14 bases lying between them. Germline V lookup: CDR1 SNHLY, CDR2 FYNNEI. The CDR3 runs 14 residues.

The rearrangement uses TRBV6-5 and TRBJ2-3, with 7 positions matching TRBD1. The CDR3 runs 14 residues. The junction had 7 bases not matched to a gene; V was cut back by 10 bases and J by 0 bases. Germline loops: CDR1 MNHEY, CDR2 SVGAGI. The CDR3 region has the DNA TGTGCCACCAGGGACAGCTCTAGCACAGATACGCAGTATTTT. Translated, it gives CATRDSSSTDTQYF.

CDR3 DNA: TGTGCCGCGGGAGGGGGAGGGTACGAGCAGTACTTC. It is translated as CAAGGGGYEQYF. V and J are TRBV6-6 and TRBJ2-7; 9 positions agree with TRBD2. V lost 11 bases and J lost 4; bases outside the gene matches: 6. The CDR3 has 12 residues. Germline V gene sequence: CDR1 MNHNY, CDR2 SVGAGI (reference sequence).

J is TRBJ2-2 and V is TRBV28; D ambiguous. The CDR3 spans 15 residues. The germline V gene has CDR1 MDHEN and CDR2 SYDVKM. The V and J ends lost 6 bases and 1 base respectively, with 12 bases between them. This CDR3 is CASSYISGNTGELFF. In nucleotides, the CDR3 is TGTGCCAGCAGCTACATCTCAGGGAACACCGGGGAGCTGTTTTTT.

This clone was found a few times. V and J are TRBV10-3 and TRBJ2-3; TRBD1 matches 8 bases. Trimming cost V 4 bases and J 6 bases; bases outside gene matches: 3. This CDR3 comprises 13 residues. Germline lookup yields CDR1 ENHRY and CDR2 SYGVKD. This CDR3 is CAISGQGADTQYF. CDR3 coding DNA: TGTGCCATCAGTGGGCAGGGGGCGGATACGCAGTATTTT.

This clone was detected many times. The J gene is TRBJ1-1, the V gene TRBV5-1, with 8 bases matching TRBD1. V lost 4 bases and J lost 1; bases outside the gene matches: 9. CDR3 length: 16 residues. Germline assignment: CDR1 SGHRS and CDR2 YFSETQ. The CDR3 is CASSPGQGEPNTEAFF. CDR3 coding DNA: TGCGCCAGCAGCCCCGGACAGGGCGAACCGAACACTGAAGCTTTCTTT.

V and J are TRBV10-3 and TRBJ2-5, with D perhaps being TRBD1 or TRBD2 (5 bases each). The CDR3 loop spans 14 amino acids. V lost 4 bases and J 1 base, leaving 10 bases between the germline ends. The V gene's germline CDR1 is ENHRY and CDR2 SYGVKD. CDR3 DNA: TGTGCCATCAGTGGGGGGACCGTCCAAGAGACCCAGTACTTC. Protein product: CAISGGTVQETQYF.

This sequence joins TRBV2 and TRBJ1-2, with D unclear. In germline, CDR1 is SNHLY, CDR2 FYNNEI. The V gene lost 2 bases and the J gene lost 2 bases, with 9 bases spanning the gap. The CDR3 extends over 14 amino acids. CDR3 nucleotide sequence: TGTGCCAGCAGTGAAAGAGCAGAGAACTATGGCTACACCTTC. Its protein is CASSERAENYGYTF.